One and the same sample provided the 8 T cell receptor beta chains below, sequenced in a study of cytomegalovirus exposure and HLA in healthy donors. With 60 Vbeta and 13 Jbeta primers, the PCR was carried out. Clones were read by immunoSEQ multiplex PCR, and TCRdb kept only the in-frame ones, dropping some. In the table there are 150,000 to 200,000 clones, approximately 79% of which are singletons. The sample comprised PBMCs. These receptors all stem from a human donor in good health.

This clone was seen a handful of times. The genes are TRBV27 and TRBJ2-7, with TRBD2 as a possible D gene (5 bases). V was clipped by 3 bases and J by 0 bases, with 12 bases between them. Germline values: CDR1 MNHEY, CDR2 SMNVEV (reference sequence). The CDR3 sequence is 15 residues long. The CDR3 protein is CASSFQPGSSYEQYF. CDR3 in DNA: TGTGCCAGCAGTTTTCAGCCGGGGAGCTCCTACGAGCAGTACTTC.

This clone was observed once. The chain is built from TRBV5-1 and TRBJ2-7; no clear D gene. Per the germline V gene, CDR1 is SGHRS and CDR2 is YFSETQ. The V end was cut by 2 bases, the J end by 2 bases, with 2 bases between. The length of the CDR3 is 11 residues. The CDR3 bases are TGCGCCAGCAGCTTCGCCTACGAGCAGTACTTC. Protein: CASSFAYEQYF.

The sample holds one count of this clone. The DNA is left out, because the CDR3 cannot be placed on it with certainty; the CDR3 is given as TCRdb lists it. The gene calls are TRBV21-1 and TRBJ2-2; TRBD1, as called in the table, went unchecked against the DNA. TRBV21-1 is a pseudogene segment. The CDR3 comprises 16 residues, both ends counted. This CDR3 is CASSKVGQGSTGELFF.

The rearrangement links TRBV5-4 to TRBJ2-7; 11 positions match TRBD2. The CDR3 is 16 amino acids. The J segment lost 4 bases and the V segment lost 4 bases, leaving 10 bases of the junction unmatched. Germline V gene data show CDR1 as SGHNT and CDR2 as YYREEE (reference sequence). The CDR3 DNA reads as TGTGCCAGCAGCGGGGGCCTAGCGGGGGGCCGTTACGAGCAGTACTTC. This encodes CASSGGLAGGRYEQYF. Complete variable domain (other parts from reference TRBV5-4 and TRBJ2-7): ETGVTQSPTHLIKTRGQQVTLRCSSQSGHNTVSWYQQALGQGPQFIFQYYREEENGRGNFPPRFSGLQFPNYSSELNVNALELDDSALYLCASSGGLAGGRYEQYFGPGTRLTVT.

This clone appeared a single time. The chain links TRBV2 to TRBJ2-2; no clear D. Germline CDR1 is SNHLY and CDR2 is FYNNEI. V dropped 4 bases and J dropped 4 bases, with 13 bases sitting between them. This CDR3 has 15 amino acids. The CDR3 spells CASSATLSFTGELFF. The CDR3 bases are TGTGCCAGCAGTGCAACCCTTAGCTTCACCGGGGAGCTGTTTTTT.

This clone turned up a few times. The rearrangement uses TRBV18 and TRBJ1-1; 9 positions agree with TRBD1. J lost 3 bases, V lost 6 bases, and 5 bases had no gene match. The CDR3 extends over 14 amino acids. Germline V CDR1 and CDR2: KGHSH, LQKENI. The CDR3 DNA sequence: TGTGCCAGCTCTACAGGGGGCTTAGACACTGAAGCTTTCTTT. Translating gives CASSTGGLDTEAFF.

The rearrangement links TRBV7-8 to TRBJ2-7; D might be TRBD2 (6 bases). CDR1 and CDR2 from the germline V gene are SGHVS and FQNEAQ. This CDR3 comprises 15 residues. V lost 5 bases and J lost 2, with 16 bases in between. The DNA for the CDR3 is TGTGCCAGCAGCCACCCGGGACTGCTGACCTACGAGCAGTACTTC. Protein: CASSHPGLLTYEQYF.

The rearrangement links TRBV5-6 to TRBJ1-1; no reliable D call. The CDR3 totals 16 residues. Germline V CDR1 and CDR2: SGHDT, YYEEEE. Trimming shortened V by 4 bases and J by 0 bases, and 16 bases separated the two germline ends. CDR3 in amino acids: CASSPRWAAMNTEAFF. CDR3 in DNA: TGTGCCAGCAGCCCTCGATGGGCAGCCATGAACACTGAAGCTTTCTTT.